This T cell receptor (beta chain) was captured in a study of shared clonotypes between healthy human individuals. Across the whole study: Three plates were used per donor for CD4 naive, three for CD4 memory, two for CD8 naive and one for CD8 memory. Findings of the study overall: Clonotype sharing among the donors was expected to vary with sequencing depth. Richness estimates generally favored naive over memory subsets. Compared with clonotypes that all four donors shared, non-shared clonotypes had lower generation probabilities.

The assay was immunoSEQ multiplex PCR, and TCRdb's table has in-frame clones only and misses some. The table lists approximately 320,000 clones, over 65% of them singletons. Points on this clone: The antigen remains undetermined.

This receptor was obtained from a man between 25 and 39 years old in good health. The sample was memory CD4+ T cells sorted from blood. Subset of the sample: CD45RA-negative fraction.

CDR3 loop: CASSVGPVYEQYF. For the CDR3, the DNA is TGTGCCAGCAGCGTGGGGCCCGTATACGAGCAGTACTTC. V and J are TRBV6-1 and TRBJ2-7; D is possibly TRBD1 (5 bases). V lost 6 bases and J 4 bases, leaving 13 bases between the germline ends. The CDR3 runs to 13 residues. The germline CDR1 and CDR2 sequences are MNHNS and SASEGT.